This T cell receptor (beta chain) was profiled in a study of CD8 T cells in Susac syndrome. TCR beta from blood CD8+ and CD4+ T cells was sequenced. While CD8+ and CD4+ T cells were isolated negatively, TEMRA cells were enriched by FACS. This CDR3 has 16 residues. Unmatched junction bases numbered 3, after V lost 0 bases and J lost 1 base. CDR1 and CDR2 (germline): SGDLS, YYNGEE. The authors reverse transcribed roughly 0.5 to 1 ug RNA with random hexamers. The TCR beta CDR3 was amplified by immunoSEQ multiplex PCR across 54 Vbeta, 13 Jbeta. TCRdb ran MiXCR on the immunoSEQ multiplex PCR reads and lists one entry per CDR3 protein. Here the sample spans about 210,000 distinct CDR3 sequences, around 96% being singletons.

Material: CD4+ T cells from PBMCs. This TCR derives from a human donor with multiple sclerosis. The chain recombines TRBV9 with TRBJ2-5; TRBD2 agrees at 10 bases. This CDR3 is CASSVAAGGRQETQYF. CDR3 nucleotides: TGTGCCAGCAGCGTAGCAGCGGGAGGGCGCCAAGAGACCCAGTACTTC. The variable domain in full, with the rest retrieved from reference TRBV9 and TRBJ2-5, is DSGVTQTPKHLITATGQRVTLRCSPRSGDLSVYWYQQSLDQGLQFLIQYYNGEERAKGNILERFSAQQFPDLHSELNLSSLELGDSALYFCASSVAAGGRQETQYFGPGTRLLVL.